This TCR beta chain comes out of a study of cytomegalovirus exposure and HLA in healthy donors. Study-level points and caveats: Cytomegalovirus-associated TCR beta chains were listed, numbering 150 to 200. Clusters of TCRs from the first cohort tended to co-occur in the 100 to 150 validation repertoires (as a later analysis found).

Looked up from germline, CDR1 is SGHAT and CDR2 is FQNNGV. The ends lost 1 base at V and 2 bases at J; junction bases unmatched: 11. The CDR3 is 18 residues long. Note on this clone: The antigen remains unidentified.

The method was immunoSEQ multiplex PCR; TCRdb's version includes in-frame clones alone and lacks a portion of them. This table has under 95,000 clones, around 94% appearing once. The donors were part of the validation cohort, which consisted of more than 90 subjects and was separate from the first cohort of about 670 subjects. The V and J genes are TRBV11-2 and TRBJ1-1, with 9 bases lining up with TRBD1. The TCR was taken from a woman aged 18-29 years in good health and CMV-seronegative. Source material: PBMCs. For the CDR3, the DNA is TGTGCCAGCAGCTTAGTCAGCCTGGGACAGGGCATCAACACTGAAGCTTTCTTT. Its translation is CASSLVSLGQGINTEAFF.